The 15 T cell receptor beta chains given below trace back to one sample, sequenced in a study of CD8 T cells in ankylosing spondylitis. TCRdb reanalysed the 5' RACE reads using MiXCR and keeps one entry per CDR3 protein. This sample carries a few hundred thousand distinct CDR3 sequences, around 11% of them seen once, and the ten largest clones take less than 8%. Material: blood, either unsorted or a sorted T cell fraction (not recorded which). These receptors all come from a male donor with ankylosing spondylitis or in good health (not recorded which).

A few counts support this clonotype. The chain recombines TRBV6-2 or TRBV6-3 with TRBJ1-2; 9 bases line up with TRBD1. Germline V gives CDR1 MNHEY, CDR2 SVGEGT. The CDR3 spans 15 residues. V gave up 6 bases and J gave up 4 bases; unmatched junction bases: 9. The CDR3, as DNA: TGTGCCAGCAGGCCCGGGACAGGGATTTCCTATGGCTACACCTTC. This sequence encodes CASRPGTGISYGYTF.

The chain joins TRBV10-3 to TRBJ2-1; no definite D call. The CDR3 has 16 residues. The germline V gene has CDR1 ENHRY and CDR2 SYGVKD. The V end lost 6 bases, the J end lost 0 bases, and 15 bases lay between the germline ends. The CDR3 loop reads CAISPGPQSSYNEQFF. Here the CDR3 DNA reads TGTGCCATCAGCCCGGGTCCTCAGAGCTCCTACAATGAGCAGTTCTTC.

This clonotype was picked up a small number of times. The chain couples TRBV12-3 or TRBV12-4 to TRBJ2-1; TRBD1 matches at 10 bases. CDR3 length: 15 residues. V lost 3 bases to trimming and J lost 7 bases; unmatched junction nucleotides: 6. This CDR3 reads CASSLNWDRGNEQFF. DNA for the CDR3: TGTGCCAGCAGTTTGAATTGGGACAGGGGTAATGAGCAGTTCTTC.

The rearrangement uses TRBV12-3 or TRBV12-4 and TRBJ2-2; D unclear. Trimming stripped 6 bases from V and 1 base from J, with 15 bases between. The CDR3 length is 16 residues. The CDR3 loop is CASSPAMRKNTGELFF. The CDR3 nucleotides read TGTGCCAGCAGCCCAGCGATGAGAAAGAACACCGGGGAGCTGTTTTTT.

This clonotype was detected ten times or more. The chain recombines TRBV18 with TRBJ1-3, with D possibly TRBD1 on 6 matching bases. The germline V gene has CDR1 KGHSH and CDR2 LQKENI. Trimming pared 2 bases from V and 0 bases from J, leaving 17 bases between. The CDR3 length is 18 residues. CDR3 amino acids: CASSPGRTWGHSGNTIYF. As DNA, the CDR3 is TGTGCCAGCTCACCAGGGAGGACATGGGGACACTCTGGAAACACCATATATTTT.

J is TRBJ1-5 and V is TRBV7-8; the D is unclear. The germline CDR1 and CDR2 sequences are SGHVS and FQNEAQ. Deletions cut 3 bases from V and 2 bases from J, with 11 bases between. The CDR3 extends over 15 amino acids. The CDR3 loop is CASSFGRLGNQPQHF. Here the CDR3 DNA reads TGTGCCAGCAGCTTTGGGAGGTTGGGCAATCAGCCCCAGCATTTT. Variable domain in full (rest from reference TRBV7-8 and TRBJ1-5): GAGVSQSPRYKVAKRGQDVALRCDPISGHVSLFWYQQALGQGPEFLTYFQNEAQLDKSGLPSDRFFAERPEGSVSTLKIQRTQQEDSAVYLCASSFGRLGNQPQHFGDGTRLSIL.

This clonotype was counted many times. The genes are TRBV5-1 and TRBJ1-1, with D hard to call. The germline V gene encodes CDR1 SGHRS and CDR2 YFSETQ. The ends were cut back, 3 bases at V and 0 bases at J, with 12 bases in the middle. This CDR3 has 15 residues. For the CDR3, the DNA is TGCGCCAGCAGCTCCGACCGGGCTATGAACACTGAAGCTTTCTTT. Its protein is CASSSDRAMNTEAFF.

This clonotype was counted ten times or more. CDR3 loop: CASSVSGGNIQYF. The DNA of the CDR3 is TGTGCCAGCAGTGTTTCAGGTGGAAACATTCAGTACTTC. The chain carries TRBV6-1 and TRBJ2-4; D is unresolved. This CDR3 contains 13 residues. CDR1 and CDR2 from the germline V gene are MNHNS and SASEGT. Trimming pared 4 bases from V and 6 bases from J, leaving 10 bases between.

This clonotype was counted ten times or more. V is TRBV12-3 or TRBV12-4 and J is TRBJ2-1; D possibly corresponds to TRBD1 (6 bases). The CDR3 has 13 amino acids. Trimming removed 3 bases at V and 9 bases at J, with 12 bases between. CDR3 DNA sequence: TGTGCCAGCAGTTTTTCCCTGGGGGCTGAGCAGTTCTTC. This gives the protein CASSFSLGAEQFF.

In this sample, this clonotype turned up many times. This chain connects TRBV5-1 to TRBJ1-4; D is perhaps TRBD1 (5 bases). Trimming took 6 bases from V and 0 from J, leaving 21 bases between them. The CDR3 contains 18 residues. Germline V gives CDR1 SGHRS, CDR2 YFSETQ. CDR3 region: CASTLGRSPYATNEKLFF. The CDR3 nucleotides are TGCGCCAGCACCCTGGGGCGGAGTCCGTATGCAACTAATGAAAAACTGTTTTTT.

The V call is TRBV2, the J call TRBJ2-7, with a possible D match to TRBD2 (6 bases). The CDR3 is 17 residues long. The V gene lost 3 bases and the J gene lost 3 bases, with 21 bases spanning the gap. Per the germline V gene, CDR1 is SNHLY and CDR2 is FYNNEI. CDR3 residues: CASSDNNFRGSFYEQYF. The CDR3 DNA reads as TGTGCCAGCAGTGATAATAATTTTCGGGGGTCGTTCTACGAGCAGTACTTC.

This clonotype was recorded a few times. The chain combines TRBV27 with TRBJ2-3; D unclear. From germline, CDR1 is MNHEY and CDR2 SMNVEV (reference sequence). CDR3 size: 13 residues. V lost 5 bases and J 1 base, leaving 7 bases between the germline ends. Written as DNA, the CDR3 is TGTGCCAGCAGTCTTCACGGCACAGATACGCAGTATTTT. This translates into CASSLHGTDTQYF.

This clonotype was observed many times. The chain is built from TRBV5-5 and TRBJ2-3; D uncertain. Germline-derived CDR1 and CDR2 are SGHKS and YYEKEE (reference sequence). V was cut by 0 bases and J by 2 bases, with 7 bases left in between. The CDR3 loop spans 14 amino acids. In nucleotides, the CDR3 is TGTGCCAGCAGCTTGGAACGGTCCACAGATACGCAGTATTTT. As protein: CASSLERSTDTQYF.

Ten or more counts support this clonotype. This chain links TRBV11-3 with TRBJ2-2; D not certain. The CDR3 sequence is 13 residues long. With 5 bases removed from V and 4 bases from J, the gap between germline ends came to 8 bases. The germline V gene encodes CDR1 SGHNT and CDR2 YENEEA. For the CDR3, the DNA is TGTGCCAGCAGCCCCCAGCGCACCGGGGAGCTGTTTTTT. This translates into CASSPQRTGELFF. Based on the CDR3 plus reference TRBV11-3 and TRBJ2-2, the full variable domain is EAGVVQSPRYKIIEKKQPVAFWCNPISGHNTLYWYLQNLGQGPELLIRYENEEAVDDSQLPKDRFSAERLKGVDSTLKIQPAELGDSAVYLCASSPQRTGELFFGEGSRLTVL.

This clonotype was seen many times. This rearrangement joins TRBV5-1 to TRBJ2-1; possibly TRBD2 for D (5 bases). V was pared by 2 bases and J by 5 bases, with 11 bases between. CDR3 length: 14 residues. The germline V gene has CDR1 SGHRS and CDR2 YFSETQ. The CDR3 sequence: CASSFEGVDNEQFF. Here the CDR3 DNA reads TGCGCCAGCAGCTTTGAGGGAGTGGACAATGAGCAGTTCTTC.